The 30 T cell receptor beta chains presented below share a single source sample, sequenced in a study of blood T cell repertoires in COVID-19. Produced via immunoSEQ multiplex PCR; TCRdb's table is partial and in-frame only. The sample lists 150,000 to 200,000 clones, around 89% seen once, with approximately 8.2% in the top ten. Specimen: PBMCs or T cells enriched from blood (not recorded which). The receptor set was obtained from a woman younger than 35 who had recovered from COVID-19.

This clone was counted at least ten times. The J gene is TRBJ1-2, the V gene TRBV2; the match to TRBD1 covers 7 bases. After removal of 6 bases from V and 7 bases from J, the junction contained 5 bases not matched to a gene. The germline CDR1 and CDR2 sequences are SNHLY and FYNNEI. This CDR3 has 12 amino acids. CDR3 DNA: TGTGCCAGCAGGCGGACAGGTTTTGGCTACACCTTC. This gives the protein CASRRTGFGYTF.

The chain recombines TRBV10-2 with TRBJ1-1; TRBD1 agrees at 9 bases. The CDR3 is 11 residues long. V was pared by 6 bases and J by 11 bases, with 4 bases of the junction left unmatched. Germline V gene lookup returns CDR1 WSHSY and CDR2 SAAADI. For the CDR3, the DNA is TGCGCCAGCAGATGGGACAGGGATGCTTTCTTT. Encoded protein: CASRWDRDAFF.

The chain links TRBV11-2 to TRBJ1-6; D possibly corresponds to TRBD1 (6 bases). The CDR3 length is 14 residues. Between the trimmed V and J ends, which lost 3 bases and 8 bases, there was a span of 11 bases. In germline, CDR1 is SGHAT, CDR2 FQNNGV. The CDR3 protein is CASSFTGHYSPLHF. CDR3 coding DNA: TGTGCCAGCAGCTTCACGGGACATTATTCACCCCTCCACTTT. The whole variable domain, filled in from reference TRBV11-2 and TRBJ1-6, reads EAGVAQSPRYKIIEKRQSVAFWCNPISGHATLYWYQQILGQGPKLLIQFQNNGVVDDSQLPKDRFSAERLKGVDSTLKIQPAKLEDSAVYLCASSFTGHYSPLHFGNGTRLTVT.

The gene calls are TRBV29-1 and TRBJ1-1; a weak D match, TRBD1 (6 bases). Germline assignment: CDR1 SQVTM and CDR2 ANQGSEA. Between the trimmed V and J ends, which lost 6 bases and 5 bases, there was a span of 10 bases. The CDR3 runs to 11 residues. CDR3 DNA: TGCAGCGTCTTAAGGGGGACTGAAGCTTTCTTT. Protein product: CSVLRGTEAFF.

The genes are TRBV12-5 and TRBJ2-3, with TRBD2 identical over 13 bases. Germline V CDR1 and CDR2: LGHNT, FRNRAP. The V and J ends lost 2 bases and 4 bases, in that order; junction bases with no gene match: 6. There are 17 residues in the CDR3. The CDR3 nucleotides read TGTGCTAGTGGTTTGCCCCCACTAGCGGGGGGGGCAGATACGCAGTATTTT. As protein: CASGLPPLAGGADTQYF.

V and J are TRBV14 and TRBJ1-6; D is undetermined. The length of the CDR3 is 13 residues. Germline CDR1 is SGHDN and CDR2 is FVKESK. V lost 2 bases, J lost 11 bases, and 10 bases lay in between. The CDR3 here is CASSQNGETPLHF. In DNA, the CDR3 is TGTGCCAGCAGCCAAAACGGAGAGACACCCCTCCACTTT.

This clone was observed a handful of times. This chain joins TRBV5-1 and TRBJ2-7, with TRBD1 matching over 10 bases. With 1 base clipped from V and 5 bases from J, the junction kept 12 bases outside the gene matches. Per germline, CDR1 SGHRS and CDR2 YFSETQ. The CDR3 length is 17 residues. CDR3 protein: CASSLHPPGQGGNEQYF. CDR3 in DNA: TGCGCCAGCAGCTTGCATCCCCCAGGACAGGGGGGGAACGAGCAGTACTTC.

This clone was recorded a few times. The chain links TRBV12-3 or TRBV12-4 to TRBJ1-6; D gene uncertain. The length of the CDR3 is 12 residues. Trimming took 1 base from V and 19 from J, leaving 14 bases between them. CDR3 protein: CASSLGQIPPHF. The CDR3 DNA sequence: TGTGCCAGCAGTTTAGGGCAGATCCCACCTCACTTT.

This chain connects TRBV30 to TRBJ2-7, with D perhaps matching TRBD1 (5 bases). Between the trimmed V and J ends, which lost 6 bases and 6 bases, there was a span of 9 bases. Germline CDR1 is GTSNPN and CDR2 is SVGIG (reference sequence). The CDR3 length is 10 residues. The CDR3 sequence: CACWGGEQYF. The CDR3 coding sequence is TGTGCCTGTTGGGGCGGCGAGCAGTACTTC.

The V and J genes are TRBV29-1 and TRBJ1-1; D might be TRBD1 (5 bases). CDR3 size: 12 residues. V was cut by 8 bases and J by 4 bases, with 14 bases left in between. The germline V gene encodes CDR1 SQVTM and CDR2 ANQGSEA. The DNA of the CDR3 is TGCAGCTCGGGGCCGGGGGTCACTGAAGCTTTCTTT. Protein sequence: CSSGPGVTEAFF.

The chain recombines TRBV13 with TRBJ2-1; possible D gene TRBD2, 7 bases. The V end was cut by 4 bases, the J end by 8 bases, with 15 bases between. Germline V gene data show CDR1 as PRHDT and CDR2 as FYEKMQ (reference sequence). The CDR3 length is 14 residues. As DNA, the CDR3 is TGTGCCAGCAGCTCACAGGGAGGGGGGGATGAGCAGTTCTTC. Translated, it gives CASSSQGGGDEQFF.

CDR3 amino acids: CASSYSFSGIEQFF. The CDR3 DNA reads as TGTGCCAGCAGTTACTCCTTTTCTGGCATTGAGCAGTTCTTC. This chain uses TRBV6-5 with TRBJ2-1; no clear D. Trimming pared 0 bases from V and 9 bases from J, leaving 12 bases between. Germline CDR1 and CDR2: MNHEY and SVGAGI. The CDR3 runs 14 residues.

This chain connects TRBV27 to TRBJ2-7; 8 nucleotides line up with TRBD1. The CDR3 extends over 15 amino acids. V lost 3 bases, J lost 3 bases, and 7 bases stayed unmatched. CDR1 is MNHEY, CDR2 SMNVEV, per germline (reference sequence). CDR3 sequence reads: CASSFRTGQNYEQYF. The CDR3 DNA is TGTGCCAGCAGTTTCCGGACAGGGCAAAACTACGAGCAGTACTTC.

This chain joins TRBV14 and TRBJ2-3, with D possibly being TRBD1 (5 bases). Trimming cost V 0 bases and J 6 bases, with 10 bases left between them. Looked up from germline, CDR1 is SGHDN and CDR2 is FVKESK. The CDR3 has 14 residues. The CDR3 sequence is CASSQDMGPDTQYF. The DNA for the CDR3 is TGTGCCAGCAGCCAAGATATGGGGCCGGATACGCAGTATTTT.

This clone was seen ten or more times. The genes are TRBV6-1 and TRBJ2-3; D perhaps matches TRBD2 (6 bases). The CDR3 sequence is 16 residues long. Trimming took off 0 bases at V and 1 base at J, with 11 bases between the two ends. CDR1 and CDR2 from the germline V gene are MNHNS and SASEGT. This CDR3 is CASSEAPTGGTDTQYF. Here the CDR3 DNA reads TGTGCCAGCAGTGAAGCGCCGACGGGGGGCACAGATACGCAGTATTTT.

This chain uses TRBV3-1 (or the pseudogene TRBV3-2) with TRBJ2-3; TRBD2 matches at 8 bases. The ends lost 4 bases at V and 0 bases at J; junction bases unmatched: 9. Germline values: CDR1 LGHDT, CDR2 YNNKEL (reference sequence). This CDR3 is built from 17 residues. The CDR3 DNA follows: TGTGCCAGCAGCCCGACCGAGCGGGGGACTAGCACAGATACGCAGTATTTT. The encoded protein is CASSPTERGTSTDTQYF.

Only a few counts were recorded for this clone. The chain couples TRBV28 to TRBJ1-4; D is ambiguous. Germline CDR1 and CDR2: MDHEN and SYDVKM. V lost 6 bases and J 0 bases, leaving 8 bases between the germline ends. The CDR3 covers 14 residues. CDR3 nucleotides: TGTGCCAGCAGGATCCACACAACTAATGAAAAACTGTTTTTT. As protein: CASRIHTTNEKLFF.

The V and J genes are TRBV2 and TRBJ1-5; D unclear. V was clipped by 3 bases and J by 4 bases, with 10 bases between them. The germline CDR1 and CDR2 sequences are SNHLY and FYNNEI. The CDR3 is made up of 14 amino acids. For the CDR3, the DNA is TGTGCCAGCAGTGACAGGCTACCTAATCAGCCCCAGCATTTT. Translated: CASSDRLPNQPQHF. Together with reference TRBV2 and TRBJ1-5, the CDR3 gives the full variable domain: EPEVTQTPSHQVTQMGQEVILRCVPISNHLYFYWYRQILGQKVEFLVSFYNNEISEKSEIFDDQFSVERPDGSNFTLKIRSTKLEDSAMYFCASSDRLPNQPQHFGDGTRLSIL.

This clone was detected only once. The chain uses TRBV9 and TRBJ2-1; TRBD1 agrees at 10 bases. The junction had 12 bases not matched to a gene; V was cut back by 4 bases and J by 8 bases. The CDR3 consists of 16 residues. Germline CDR1 SGDLS, CDR2 YYNGEE. The CDR3 DNA reads as TGTGCCAGCAGCCCCAGCGGAAGGACAGGGGGGTATGAGCAGTTCTTC. This encodes CASSPSGRTGGYEQFF.

The V gene is TRBV29-1, the J gene TRBJ1-5; D is undetermined. This CDR3 has 13 residues. With 4 bases removed from V and 3 bases from J, the gap between germline ends came to 10 bases. CDR1 is SQVTM, CDR2 ANQGSEA, per germline. The CDR3 bases are TGCAGCGTTGGTCCAGGCCTCAATCAGCCCCAGCATTTT. Translated: CSVGPGLNQPQHF.

The table lists this clone with a count of one. CDR3 bases: TGTGCCAGCAGTGAAAGTCCGCGGGGGGCGTACCAAGAGACCCAGTACTTC. It is translated as CASSESPRGAYQETQYF. This sequence joins TRBV25-1 and TRBJ2-5; TRBD2 agrees at 8 bases. Germline CDR1 and CDR2: MGHDK and SYGVNS. V lost 2 bases and J lost 0; bases outside the gene matches: 8. This CDR3 is 17 amino acids long.

This chain links TRBV6-6 with TRBJ1-1; TRBD1 aligns across 8 bases. Germline V gene lookup returns CDR1 MNHNY and CDR2 SVGAGI (reference sequence). V lost 4 bases and J lost 3; bases outside the gene matches: 10. The CDR3 is 16 residues long. CDR3 region: CASSSTQGASDTEAFF. The CDR3 bases are TGTGCCAGCAGTTCCACTCAGGGGGCGTCGGACACTGAAGCTTTCTTT.

The V and J genes are TRBV3-1 (or the pseudogene TRBV3-2) and TRBJ2-7; 8 bases agree with TRBD2. After removal of 3 bases from V and 5 bases from J, the junction contained 9 bases not matched to a gene. Germline V gene data show CDR1 as LGHDT and CDR2 as YNNKEL (reference sequence). The length of the CDR3 is 15 residues. Here the CDR3 DNA reads TGTGCCAGCAGCCACCTCGGGCGGGGGGTCGACGAGCAGTACTTC. Its translation is CASSHLGRGVDEQYF.

The V and J genes are TRBV2 and TRBJ2-1; TRBD1 is a possible D gene (5 bases). Germline CDR1 reads SNHLY; CDR2 reads FYNNEI. The V gene lost 8 bases and the J gene lost 6 bases, with 20 bases spanning the gap. This CDR3 is 15 amino acids long. CDR3 loop: CASSRGQGPVNEQFF. CDR3 coding DNA: TGTGCCAGCTCCCGAGGCCAGGGCCCGGTCAATGAGCAGTTCTTC. Looking up the rest from reference TRBV2 and TRBJ2-1 gives the full variable domain: EPEVTQTPSHQVTQMGQEVILRCVPISNHLYFYWYRQILGQKVEFLVSFYNNEISEKSEIFDDQFSVERPDGSNFTLKIRSTKLEDSAMYFCASSRGQGPVNEQFFGPGTRLTVL.

The chain links TRBV10-3 to TRBJ1-2; TRBD1 matches 10 bases. This CDR3 region has 17 residues. The V and J ends lost 7 bases and 3 bases, in that order; junction bases with no gene match: 14. CDR1 and CDR2 (germline): ENHRY, SYGVKD. This CDR3 reads CAITKGQGETQHYGYTF. In nucleotides, the CDR3 is TGTGCCATCACCAAAGGACAGGGGGAAACCCAACACTATGGCTACACCTTC.

This clone was counted a few times. The rearrangement links TRBV5-1 to TRBJ2-7, with 10 bases that match TRBD1. The length of the CDR3 is 15 residues. V lost 4 bases and J lost 2; bases outside the gene matches: 6. Per germline, CDR1 SGHRS and CDR2 YFSETQ. The CDR3 is CASSTAGTGAYEQYF. CDR3 DNA: TGCGCCAGCAGCACCGCCGGGACAGGGGCCTACGAGCAGTACTTC.

The rearrangement links TRBV3-1 (or the pseudogene TRBV3-2) to TRBJ2-2, with 8 bases lining up with TRBD2. The germline gives CDR1 LGHDT, CDR2 YNNKEL (reference sequence). CDR3 length: 16 amino acids. V lost 2 bases to trimming and J lost 1 base; unmatched junction nucleotides: 3. The CDR3 DNA sequence: TGTGCCAGCAGCCAACAGCGGGGGATGAACACCGGGGAGCTGTTTTTT. Translation: CASSQQRGMNTGELFF.

The CDR3 sequence is CASSLGSGANEKLFF. DNA for the CDR3: TGTGCCAGCAGCTTAGGGAGCGGGGCTAATGAAAAACTGTTTTTT. The genes are TRBV7-7 and TRBJ1-4; D uncertain. CDR3 size: 15 residues. Trimming shortened V by 1 base and J by 3 bases, and 9 bases separated the two germline ends. Germline V CDR1 and CDR2: SSHAT, FNYEAQ (reference sequence). The full variable domain, its missing parts supplied by reference TRBV7-7 and TRBJ1-4, is GAGVSQSPRYKVTKRGQDVTLRCDPISSHATLYWYQQALGQGPEFLTYFNYEAQPDKSGLPSDRFSAERPEGSISTLTIQRTEQRDSAMYRCASSLGSGANEKLFFGSGTQLSVL.

The chain is built from TRBV29-1 and TRBJ2-5; D possibly corresponds to TRBD2 (7 bases). Trimming shortened V by 7 bases and J by 7 bases, and 19 bases separated the two germline ends. Germline CDR1 and CDR2: SQVTM and ANQGSEA. The CDR3 consists of 13 residues. The CDR3 spells CSASTGGEGTQYF. CDR3 coding DNA: TGCAGCGCCTCAACGGGGGGCGAGGGGACCCAGTACTTC.

This chain uses TRBV6-5 with TRBJ2-3; D remains unclear. Germline lookup yields CDR1 MNHEY and CDR2 SVGAGI. V gave up 0 bases and J gave up 2 bases, with 9 bases separating them. CDR3 size: 15 residues. For the CDR3, the DNA is TGTGCCAGCAGTTACTCGGGCAGCCCCACAGATACGCAGTATTTT. This codes for CASSYSGSPTDTQYF.